The 26 T cell receptor beta chains below were found in one sample sequenced in a study of cytomegalovirus exposure and HLA in healthy donors. The PCR was carried out with 60 Vbeta primers and 13 Jbeta primers. The assay was immunoSEQ multiplex PCR, and TCRdb's table has in-frame clones only and misses some. This sample has about 80,000 clones, with around 79% found just once. The sequencing sample was made of PBMCs. These receptors were taken from a woman aged 40 to 55 in good health and CMV-seropositive.

This chain links TRBV6-6 with TRBJ2-2; a weak D match, TRBD2 (6 bases). This CDR3 contains 12 residues. Germline V lookup: CDR1 MNHNY, CDR2 SVGAGI (reference sequence). V was clipped by 7 bases and J by 6 bases, with 9 bases between them. The DNA for the CDR3 is TGTGCCAGCATATCGGGAGCCGGGGAGCTGTTTTTT. Its translation is CASISGAGELFF.

V gene TRBV7-9 combines with J gene TRBJ2-1; TRBD1 agrees at 7 bases. In germline, CDR1 is SEHNR, CDR2 FQNEAQ (reference sequence). The V gene end was trimmed by 5 bases and the J gene end by 2 bases; junction bases not matched to a gene: 9. This CDR3 has 16 amino acids. The CDR3 nucleotides are TGTGCCAGCAGCCATGACAGGGACCGAACCTACAATGAGCAGTTCTTC. Amino acids: CASSHDRDRTYNEQFF.

The rearrangement links TRBV2 to TRBJ2-7, with no clear D. V was trimmed by 6 bases and J by 7 bases, leaving 19 bases between them. This CDR3 region has 14 residues. CDR1 is SNHLY, CDR2 FYNNEI, per germline. CDR3 protein: CASRTRNSSREQYF. Written as DNA, the CDR3 is TGTGCCAGCAGGACGAGGAACTCTAGTAGGGAGCAGTACTTC. Full variable domain (outside the CDR3, taken from reference TRBV2 and TRBJ2-7): EPEVTQTPSHQVTQMGQEVILRCVPISNHLYFYWYRQILGQKVEFLVSFYNNEISEKSEIFDDQFSVERPDGSNFTLKIRSTKLEDSAMYFCASRTRNSSREQYFGPGTRLTVT.

Only one count was recorded for this clone. This chain uses TRBV5-6 with TRBJ1-3; D possibly corresponds to TRBD1 (5 bases). Trimming cost V 5 bases and J 7 bases, with 13 bases left between them. The CDR3 totals 13 residues. Germline V CDR1 and CDR2: SGHDT, YYEEEE. The CDR3 DNA is TGTGCCAGCAGTCCTTGGGGCCGGAACACCATATATTTT. The encoded protein is CASSPWGRNTIYF.

On this clone itself: The junction shows a germline mismatch at one end, possibly a read error. This CDR3 reads CASSLAWGVNTEAFF. CDR3 DNA sequence: TGTGCCAGCAGCTTGGCCTGGGGGGTGAATACTGAAGCTTTCTTT. V usage is TRBV5-6 and J usage is TRBJ1-1; D may be TRBD1 (5 bases). The germline V gene has CDR1 SGHDT and CDR2 YYEEEE. The CDR3 is 15 residues long.

There are a few counts of this clone. The chain recombines TRBV2 with TRBJ1-1; 7 bases map to TRBD1. This CDR3 is built from 14 residues. Unmatched junction bases numbered 6, after V lost 7 bases and J lost 1 base. CDR1 is SNHLY, CDR2 FYNNEI, per germline. CDR3 loop: CASTPRQGNTEAFF. The CDR3 DNA is TGTGCCAGCACTCCCCGACAGGGGAACACTGAAGCTTTCTTT.

This sequence joins TRBV27 and TRBJ2-1; 10 nucleotides match TRBD2. Trimming removed 2 bases from V and 5 bases from J; junction bases left unmatched: 6. CDR1 and CDR2 from the germline V gene are MNHEY and SMNVEV (reference sequence). The CDR3 has 16 residues. CDR3 coding DNA: TGTGCCAGCAGTTTAAGGAGGACTAGCGGAAACAATGAGCAGTTCTTC. Translation: CASSLRRTSGNNEQFF.

The genes are TRBV30 and TRBJ2-7; TRBD2 is a possible D gene (6 bases). The length of the CDR3 is 14 residues. The V end was cut by 3 bases, the J end by 5 bases, with 17 bases between. CDR1 and CDR2 (germline): GTSNPN, SVGIG (reference sequence). CDR3 sequence: CAWSWRGGGHEQYF. Written as DNA, the CDR3 is TGTGCCTGGAGCTGGAGGGGAGGCGGCCACGAGCAGTACTTC.

This clone occurred a few times. The chain combines TRBV27 with TRBJ2-7; 8 bases fit TRBD2. In germline, CDR1 is MNHEY, CDR2 SMNVEV (reference sequence). This CDR3 has 14 residues. V gave up 7 bases and J gave up 2 bases; unmatched junction bases: 7. The DNA of the CDR3 is TGTGCCAGCACGGTAACTAGCGGTCCCTACGAGCAGTACTTC. It yields the protein CASTVTSGPYEQYF.

J is TRBJ1-5 and V is TRBV6-5, with D perhaps TRBD1 (5 bases). The CDR3 is made up of 13 amino acids. Germline V CDR1 and CDR2: MNHEY, SVGAGI. With 8 bases removed from V and 0 bases from J, the gap between germline ends came to 8 bases. The chain's CDR3 is CASAQVSNQPQHF. In DNA form, the CDR3 reads TGTGCCAGCGCACAGGTTAGCAATCAGCCCCAGCATTTT.

The genes are TRBV28 and TRBJ1-4; TRBD1 might be the D (5 bases). The V gene's germline CDR1 is MDHEN and CDR2 SYDVKM. V was clipped by 6 bases and J by 1 base, with 9 bases between them. This CDR3 region has 14 residues. This CDR3 is CASRNRRTNEKLFF. In DNA form, the CDR3 reads TGTGCCAGCAGAAACAGGAGAACTAATGAAAAACTGTTTTTT.

This clone turned up a few times. The V call is TRBV28, the J call TRBJ2-7; weak D call: TRBD2 (5 bases). CDR1 and CDR2 from the germline V gene are MDHEN and SYDVKM. CDR3 size: 14 residues. V lost 1 base, J lost 2 bases, and 9 bases lay in between. CDR3 in amino acids: CASSLYQTTYEQYF. In DNA form, the CDR3 reads TGTGCCAGCAGTTTATACCAGACTACCTACGAGCAGTACTTC.

The gene calls are TRBV11-2 and TRBJ2-3, with 7 bases aligning to TRBD1. CDR1 SGHAT and CDR2 FQNNGV come from the germline V gene. The CDR3 runs to 16 residues. V lost 2 bases to trimming and J lost 1 base; unmatched junction nucleotides: 6. The CDR3 loop reads CASSLRSQGGTDTQYF. In DNA, the CDR3 is TGTGCCAGCAGCTTACGGTCGCAGGGGGGCACAGATACGCAGTATTTT.

The chain recombines TRBV5-6 with TRBJ2-4; weak D call: TRBD1 (6 bases). The length of the CDR3 is 17 residues. Germline V gene lookup returns CDR1 SGHDT and CDR2 YYEEEE. V was shortened by 1 base and J by 0 bases, with 14 bases between the two germline ends. CDR3 sequence: CASSLWGTLLAKNIQYF. The CDR3 DNA reads TGTGCCAGCAGCTTGTGGGGGACACTGCTAGCCAAAAACATTCAGTACTTC.

The rearrangement links TRBV5-6 to TRBJ2-7, with 7 bases fitting TRBD1. In germline, CDR1 is SGHDT, CDR2 YYEEEE. The CDR3 sequence is 14 residues long. The junction had 2 bases not matched to a gene; V was cut back by 0 bases and J by 2 bases. The DNA of the CDR3 is TGTGCCAGCAGCTTGGCGGGACAGACCTACGAGCAGTACTTC. Residues: CASSLAGQTYEQYF.

The V gene is TRBV5-4, the J gene TRBJ1-1; 7 positions match TRBD1. The junction had 4 bases not matched to a gene; V was cut back by 5 bases and J by 0 bases. CDR1 is SGHNT and CDR2 is YYREEE in the germline V gene (reference sequence). The CDR3 extends over 14 amino acids. The DNA for the CDR3 is TGTGCCAGCAGGCAGGGGGAGGTGAACACTGAAGCTTTCTTT. Translating it yields CASRQGEVNTEAFF. The whole variable domain, filled in from reference TRBV5-4 and TRBJ1-1, reads ETGVTQSPTHLIKTRGQQVTLRCSSQSGHNTVSWYQQALGQGPQFIFQYYREEENGRGNFPPRFSGLQFPNYSSELNVNALELDDSALYLCASRQGEVNTEAFFGQGTRLTVV.

The chain combines TRBV7-3 with TRBJ2-3; 9 bases fit TRBD2. The V and J ends lost 6 bases and 0 bases, in that order; junction bases with no gene match: 4. CDR1 is SGHTA, CDR2 FQGTGA, per germline. CDR3 length: 15 amino acids. This CDR3 is CASSLAGTSTDTQYF. The CDR3, as DNA: TGTGCCAGCAGTCTAGCGGGGACCAGCACAGATACGCAGTATTTT. Together with reference TRBV7-3 and TRBJ2-3, the CDR3 gives the full variable domain: GAGVSQTPSNKVTEKGKYVELRCDPISGHTALYWYRQSLGQGPEFLIYFQGTGAADDSGLPNDRFFAVRPEGSVSTLKIQRTERGDSAVYLCASSLAGTSTDTQYFGPGTRLTVL.

The chain uses TRBV30 and TRBJ1-3; 8 bases fit TRBD1. The CDR3 runs to 16 residues. Germline V CDR1 and CDR2: GTSNPN, SVGIG (reference sequence). The junction had 13 bases not matched to a gene; V was cut back by 5 bases and J by 4 bases. CDR3 in amino acids: CAWGGRQGIGGNTIYF. The CDR3 region has the DNA TGTGCCTGGGGGGGCCGACAGGGGATAGGAGGAAACACCATATATTTT.

This chain uses TRBV5-1 with TRBJ1-1, with 8 nucleotides matching TRBD1. The CDR3 runs to 14 residues. Germline V gene lookup returns CDR1 SGHRS and CDR2 YFSETQ. Trimming cost V 0 bases and J 8 bases; bases outside gene matches: 6. DNA for the CDR3: TGCGCCAGCAGCTTGGGACAGGGGCTAGCAGAAGCTTTCTTT. The encoded protein is CASSLGQGLAEAFF.

The genes are TRBV5-1 and TRBJ2-5; D may be TRBD1 (6 bases). This CDR3 region has 15 residues. CDR1 and CDR2 from the germline V gene are SGHRS and YFSETQ. The ends were cut back, 1 base at V and 5 bases at J, with 15 bases in the middle. CDR3 sequence (DNA): TGCGCCAGCAGCTTGAGTCAAGCAGGGGCGGAGACCCAGTACTTC. It encodes CASSLSQAGAETQYF.

V is TRBV7-2 and J is TRBJ2-5; 8 bases fit TRBD1. The V segment lost 4 bases and the J segment 6 bases; nucleotides outside the gene matches: 7. The CDR3 loop spans 14 amino acids. Germline CDR1 and CDR2: SGHTA and FQGNSA. This CDR3 is CASSSARGRQTQYF. CDR3 bases: TGTGCCAGCAGCTCGGCCAGGGGGCGGCAGACCCAGTACTTC.

The chain is built from TRBV2 and TRBJ2-7; TRBD1 is a possible D gene (6 bases). CDR1 and CDR2 from the germline V gene are SNHLY and FYNNEI. This CDR3 has 12 amino acids. The V end lost 4 bases, the J end lost 3 bases, and 7 bases lay between the germline ends. The CDR3 bases are TGTGCCAGCAGTGGGGACATCTACGAGCAGTACTTC. This codes for CASSGDIYEQYF.

The V and J genes are TRBV23-1 and TRBJ1-5; no clear D. TRBV23-1 is an ORF, with its function uncertain. This CDR3 region has 16 residues. Trimming removed 3 bases at V and 5 bases at J, with 17 bases between. The CDR3, as DNA: TGCGCCAGCAGTCAGGCGGGCACACCTAACTATCAGCCCCAGCATTTT. Residues: CASSQAGTPNYQPQHF.

This rearrangement joins TRBV27 to TRBJ1-1; 9 bases fit TRBD1. This CDR3 region has 14 residues. V lost 2 bases, J lost 4 bases, and 2 bases stayed unmatched. Germline loops: CDR1 MNHEY, CDR2 SMNVEV (reference sequence). The CDR3 coding sequence is TGTGCCAGCAGTTTAGGACAGGGGCGCACTGAAGCTTTCTTT. Protein product: CASSLGQGRTEAFF.

The count of this clone is one. The V gene is TRBV18, the J gene TRBJ1-1, with a weak D call TRBD1 (6 bases). Trimming took 4 bases from V and 4 from J, leaving 13 bases between them. The germline V gene encodes CDR1 KGHSH and CDR2 LQKENI. The CDR3 is 14 residues long. CDR3 nucleotide sequence: TGTGCCAGCTCACGGGGGCAGGGGATCACTGAAGCTTTCTTT. Protein product: CASSRGQGITEAFF. Full variable domain (missing parts from reference TRBV18 and TRBJ1-1): NAGVMQNPRHLVRRRGQEARLRCSPMKGHSHVYWYRQLPEEGLKFMVYLQKENIIDESGMPKERFSAEFPKEGPSILRIQQVVRGDSAAYFCASSRGQGITEAFFGQGTRLTVV.

This clone has only one observation. The J gene is TRBJ1-3, the V gene TRBV7-2; D uncertain. This CDR3 contains 15 residues. Germline values: CDR1 SGHTA, CDR2 FQGNSA. With 1 base removed from V and 0 bases from J, the gap between germline ends came to 7 bases. The CDR3 loop reads CASSLGTVSGNTIYF. The CDR3 nucleotides read TGTGCCAGCAGCTTAGGAACAGTCTCTGGAAACACCATATATTTT.